The 8 T cell receptor beta chains given below trace back to one sample, sequenced in a study of CD8+CD57+ T cells in acquired aplastic anemia. Patients picked for sequencing had shown CD8+CD57+ cell expansion detected by flow cytometry. The study profiled TCR beta VDJ and CDR3 using genomic DNA as template. MiXCR was run by TCRdb on the reads, yielding one entry per CDR3 protein. The sample holds about 150,000 distinct CDR3 sequences, about 52% seen once. Specimen: sorted CD4+, CD8+, or CD8+CD57+ T cells (not recorded which) from PBMCs. These receptors came from a human donor with aplastic anemia.

The chain links TRBV5-1 to TRBJ2-5, with D unresolved. Germline loops: CDR1 SGHRS, CDR2 YFSETQ. The CDR3 has 14 residues. V lost 4 bases, J lost 4 bases, and 14 bases lay in between. CDR3 bases: TGCGCCAGCAGCCCGCCGTCCCTGGGAGAGACCCAGTACTTC. Translating gives CASSPPSLGETQYF.

The chain carries TRBV2 and TRBJ2-1, with D maybe TRBD2 (5 bases). CDR1 is SNHLY and CDR2 is FYNNEI in the germline V gene. Trimming stripped 4 bases from V and 9 bases from J, with 19 bases between. The CDR3 length is 15 residues. CDR3 DNA: TGTGCCAGCAGTGCTGGAGCCGGGGAACGGGGTGAGCAGTTCTTC. Residues: CASSAGAGERGEQFF.

This chain uses TRBV24-1 with TRBJ2-7, with D unclear. V lost 0 bases to trimming and J lost 3 bases, with 17 bases between them. The length of the CDR3 is 17 residues. CDR1 is KGHDR, CDR2 SFDVKD, per germline. The CDR3 loop is CATSDLQESRRYYEQYF. The CDR3 coding sequence is TGTGCCACCAGTGATTTGCAGGAAAGCAGGCGCTACTACGAGCAGTACTTC.

The rearrangement joins TRBV7-9 to TRBJ2-7; D call uncertain. This CDR3 is 11 amino acids long. Trimming cost V 4 bases and J 7 bases, with 8 bases left between them. Germline V gives CDR1 SEHNR, CDR2 FQNEAQ (reference sequence). CDR3 region: CASSSRWEQYF. CDR3 in DNA: TGTGCCAGCAGCTCGAGGTGGGAGCAGTACTTC.

This clonotype has only a few counts. The chain couples TRBV7-9 to TRBJ2-6; D might be TRBD1 or TRBD2, each matching 5 bases. Germline V gives CDR1 SEHNR, CDR2 FQNEAQ (reference sequence). The V end lost 5 bases, the J end lost 4 bases, and 12 bases lay between the germline ends. CDR3 length: 15 amino acids. The CDR3 protein is CASSPNWGGANVLTF. Written as DNA, the CDR3 is TGTGCCAGCAGCCCCAATTGGGGGGGGGCCAACGTCCTGACTTTC. Together with reference TRBV7-9 and TRBJ2-6, the CDR3 gives the full variable domain: DTGVSQNPRHKITKRGQNVTFRCDPISEHNRLYWYRQTLGQGPEFLTYFQNEAQLEKSRLLSDRFSAERPKGSFSTLEIQRTEQGDSAMYLCASSPNWGGANVLTFGAGSRLTVL.

This clonotype was recorded at least ten times. V gene TRBV2 combines with J gene TRBJ2-3; TRBD1 or TRBD2 may be the D gene (5 bases each). The V gene lost 4 bases and the J gene lost 4 bases, with 18 bases spanning the gap. This CDR3 spans 16 amino acids. CDR1 is SNHLY and CDR2 is FYNNEI in the germline V gene. CDR3 residues: CASSGSSRRGPDTQYF. The CDR3 DNA sequence: TGTGCCAGCAGTGGGAGCTCGCGCCGGGGCCCAGATACGCAGTATTTT.

The chain employs TRBV24-1 and TRBJ2-3, with D unresolved. The CDR3 is 13 residues long. CDR1 is KGHDR, CDR2 SFDVKD, per germline. The ends were cut back, 9 bases at V and 2 bases at J, with 11 bases in the middle. Written as DNA, the CDR3 is TGTGCCACCGAAGCATCTACCACAGATACGCAGTATTTT. It specifies CATEASTTDTQYF.

This clonotype was picked up many times. The genes are TRBV7-3 and TRBJ2-2, with 7 nucleotides matching TRBD1. Germline values: CDR1 SGHTA, CDR2 FQGTGA. V was pared by 5 bases and J by 5 bases, with 5 bases of the junction left unmatched. This CDR3 has 14 residues. CDR3 in DNA: TGTGCCAGCAGCCGGGTGACAGGGACCGGGGAGCTGTTTTTT. This gives the protein CASSRVTGTGELFF.